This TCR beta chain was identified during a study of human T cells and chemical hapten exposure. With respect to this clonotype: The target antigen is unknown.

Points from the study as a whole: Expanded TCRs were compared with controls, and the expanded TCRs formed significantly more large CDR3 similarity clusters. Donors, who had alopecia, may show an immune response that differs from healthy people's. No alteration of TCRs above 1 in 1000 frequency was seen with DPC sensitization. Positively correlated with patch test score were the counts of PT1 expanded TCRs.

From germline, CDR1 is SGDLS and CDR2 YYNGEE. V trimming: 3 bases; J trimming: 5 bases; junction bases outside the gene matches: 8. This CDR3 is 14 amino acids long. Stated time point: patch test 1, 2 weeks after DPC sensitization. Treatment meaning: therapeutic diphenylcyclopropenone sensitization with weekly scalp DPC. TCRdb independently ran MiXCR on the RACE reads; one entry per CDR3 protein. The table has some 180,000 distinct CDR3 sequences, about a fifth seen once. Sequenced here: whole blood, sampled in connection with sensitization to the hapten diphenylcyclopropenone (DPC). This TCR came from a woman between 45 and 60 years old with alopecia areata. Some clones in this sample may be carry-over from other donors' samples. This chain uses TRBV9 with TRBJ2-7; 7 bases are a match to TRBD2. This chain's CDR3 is CASSEGRERDEQYF. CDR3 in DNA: TGTGCCAGCAGCGAGGGGCGGGAGAGGGACGAGCAGTACTTC.